The 20 T cell receptor beta chains listed next were all sequenced from one sample in a study of blood T cell repertoires in COVID-19. Sequencing used immunoSEQ multiplex PCR; TCRdb keeps in-frame clones, though not all of them. The table shows over 250,000 clones, with under 95% occurring only once. Sample: PBMCs or T cells enriched from blood (not recorded which). All receptors derive from a man aged 60-69 years who had recovered from COVID-19.

This clone appeared a single time. The V gene is TRBV6-5, the J gene TRBJ1-1; perhaps TRBD1 as D (5 bases). This CDR3 comprises 12 residues. The germline V gene has CDR1 MNHEY and CDR2 SVGAGI. Trimming left V 8 bases short and J 5 bases short, with 12 bases between. CDR3: CASDPPGTEAFF. The CDR3 coding sequence is TGTGCCAGCGACCCTCCAGGGACTGAAGCTTTCTTT.

The J gene is TRBJ1-2, the V gene TRBV6-4; possibly TRBD1 for D (5 bases). The ends were cut back, 0 bases at V and 6 bases at J, with 8 bases in the middle. The CDR3 covers 13 residues. In germline, CDR1 is MRHNA, CDR2 SNTAGT. CDR3 sequence reads: CASSDSGGHGYTF. CDR3 sequence (DNA): TGTGCCAGCAGTGACTCGGGGGGACATGGCTACACCTTC.

The chain links TRBV7-9 to TRBJ1-4; D perhaps matches TRBD1 (6 bases). This CDR3 is 17 amino acids long. V gave up 2 bases and J gave up 3 bases, with 16 bases separating them. CDR1 is SEHNR, CDR2 FQNEAQ, per germline (reference sequence). Here the CDR3 reads CASSLWAGAGPNEKLFF. In DNA, the CDR3 is TGTGCCAGCAGCTTATGGGCAGGGGCCGGCCCTAATGAAAAACTGTTTTTT.

This clone was counted a single time. The chain combines TRBV12-3 or TRBV12-4 with TRBJ2-1; 7 nucleotides align to TRBD1. This CDR3 has 12 residues. J lost 6 bases, V lost 6 bases, and 2 bases had no gene match. CDR3 nucleotides: TGTGCCAGCAGACACAGGGGCAATGAGCAGTTCTTC. It encodes CASRHRGNEQFF.

The chain recombines TRBV10-3 with TRBJ2-3, with 12 bases matching TRBD2. J was trimmed by 6 bases and V by 6 bases; bases with no gene match: 7. This CDR3 has 15 amino acids. Per germline, CDR1 ENHRY and CDR2 SYGVKD. The CDR3 DNA sequence: TGTGCCATCAGCCCTAGCGGGAGGGCCGTGGATACGCAGTATTTT. Translated: CAISPSGRAVDTQYF.

This chain connects TRBV7-8 to TRBJ1-1; 7 bases are a match to TRBD1. Germline V CDR1 and CDR2: SGHVS, FQNEAQ. Trimming removed 2 bases from V and 5 bases from J; junction bases left unmatched: 5. This CDR3 spans 14 amino acids. The CDR3 loop reads CASSLQGVGTEAFF. In DNA form, the CDR3 reads TGTGCCAGCAGCTTACAGGGGGTTGGTACTGAAGCTTTCTTT. Filled out from reference TRBV7-8 and TRBJ1-1, the complete variable domain reads GAGVSQSPRYKVAKRGQDVALRCDPISGHVSLFWYQQALGQGPEFLTYFQNEAQLDKSGLPSDRFFAERPEGSVSTLKIQRTQQEDSAVYLCASSLQGVGTEAFFGQGTRLTVV.

CDR3: CSVRRDFNTRQYF. The CDR3 DNA sequence: TGCAGCGTGCGCCGGGACTTCAATACGAGACAGTACTTC. The chain combines TRBV29-1 with TRBJ2-7; weak D call: TRBD2 (6 bases). Germline loops: CDR1 SQVTM, CDR2 ANQGSEA. V was pared by 6 bases and J by 10 bases, with 22 bases between. CDR3 length equals 13 residues.

CDR3 sequence: CASSPPRGVNTGELFF. CDR3 DNA sequence: TGTGCCAGCTCACCACCCCGGGGGGTTAACACCGGGGAGCTGTTTTTT. The rearrangement links TRBV18 to TRBJ2-2; 7 nucleotides align to TRBD2. The germline V gene has CDR1 KGHSH and CDR2 LQKENI. V trimming: 0 bases; J trimming: 2 bases; junction bases outside the gene matches: 3. The CDR3 consists of 16 residues.

J is TRBJ1-5 and V is TRBV5-6; TRBD1 matches 9 bases. Trimming took 3 bases from V and 7 from J; bases not matched to a gene: 14. This CDR3 is built from 17 residues. Germline assignment: CDR1 SGHDT and CDR2 YYEEEE. CDR3 sequence: CASSWWGTGGSGQPQHF. The CDR3 nucleotides are TGTGCCAGCAGCTGGTGGGGAACAGGGGGCAGCGGACAGCCCCAGCATTTT.

This chain links TRBV25-1 with TRBJ1-4, with D perhaps TRBD1 (6 bases). Trimming left V 2 bases short and J 7 bases short, with 11 bases between. Germline assignment: CDR1 MGHDK and CDR2 SYGVNS. CDR3 size: 14 residues. In DNA, the CDR3 is TGTGCCAGCAGTGAAAACAGGGTACGTGAAAAACTGTTTTTT. This codes for CASSENRVREKLFF.

The chain uses TRBV27 and TRBJ2-3, with 9 bases identical to TRBD2. Germline V gene data show CDR1 as MNHEY and CDR2 as SMNVEV (reference sequence). This CDR3 region has 15 residues. Unmatched junction bases numbered 4, after V lost 4 bases and J lost 2 bases. CDR3: CASSSASGVTDTQYF. The CDR3 DNA is TGTGCCAGCAGTTCGGCTAGCGGGGTCACAGATACGCAGTATTTT.

The rearrangement uses TRBV19 and TRBJ2-1; a possible D gene is TRBD1 (6 bases). In germline, CDR1 is LNHDA, CDR2 SQIVND (reference sequence). There are 13 residues in the CDR3. The V and J ends lost 4 bases and 7 bases respectively, with 11 bases between them. CDR3 sequence (DNA): TGTGCCAGTAGTACAGGGGATTATAATGAGCAGTTCTTC. This codes for CASSTGDYNEQFF. The whole variable domain, remainder taken from reference TRBV19 and TRBJ2-1, is DGGITQSPKYLFRKEGQNVTLSCEQNLNHDAMYWYRQDPGQGLRLIYYSQIVNDFQKGDIAEGYSVSREKKESFPLTVTSAQKNPTAFYLCASSTGDYNEQFFGPGTRLTVL.

The chain is built from TRBV18 and TRBJ2-7; TRBD1 aligns across 9 bases. Germline CDR1 KGHSH, CDR2 LQKENI. Germline trimming cut 4 bases from V and 2 bases from J; bases unmatched to any gene: 6. This CDR3 comprises 15 residues. CDR3 nucleotide sequence: TGTGCCAGCTCACTTGGGACAGGGAGCACCTACGAGCAGTACTTC. This encodes CASSLGTGSTYEQYF.

V usage is TRBV6-5 and J usage is TRBJ2-7, with TRBD1 as a possible D gene (6 bases). V was trimmed by 10 bases and J by 3 bases, leaving 13 bases between them. The CDR3 is 12 amino acids. Germline V gene data show CDR1 as MNHEY and CDR2 as SVGAGI. The CDR3 DNA sequence: TGTGCCACCACGGACAGATACTACGAGCAGTACTTC. It yields the protein CATTDRYYEQYF.

The rearrangement uses TRBV29-1 and TRBJ2-5; 9 nucleotides line up with TRBD2. The CDR3 spans 15 residues. The junction had 9 bases not matched to a gene; V was cut back by 5 bases and J by 2 bases. The germline V gene has CDR1 SQVTM and CDR2 ANQGSEA. The CDR3 DNA is TGCAGCGTTTTCTACGCTAGCGGGGCTCAAGAGACCCAGTACTTC. It translates to CSVFYASGAQETQYF.

The chain couples TRBV7-3 to TRBJ1-1, with D possibly TRBD1 on 5 matching bases. The germline gives CDR1 SGHTA, CDR2 FQGTGA. The CDR3 has 15 amino acids. V lost 0 bases and J lost 7, with 15 bases in between. The CDR3 DNA reads as TGTGCCAGCAGCTTAACAGGGCAACAGGCCAGTGAAGCTTTCTTT. Protein sequence: CASSLTGQQASEAFF.

The chain couples TRBV4-1 to TRBJ1-6; TRBD1 matches at 9 bases. Trimming cost V 4 bases and J 7 bases; bases outside gene matches: 8. CDR3 size: 16 residues. From germline, CDR1 is MGHRA and CDR2 YSYEKL. For the CDR3, the DNA is TGCGCCAGCAGCCCCTTCGGACAGGGGCAGAATTCACCCCTCCACTTT. It codes for CASSPFGQGQNSPLHF.

The chain joins TRBV7-9 to TRBJ2-3; TRBD1 aligns across 9 bases. Germline assignment: CDR1 SEHNR and CDR2 FQNEAQ (reference sequence). The CDR3 sequence is 15 residues long. V was pared by 3 bases and J by 4 bases, with 5 bases of the junction left unmatched. CDR3 coding DNA: TGTGCCAGCAGCTTGGGGGACAGGGCCCCAGATACGCAGTATTTT. It is translated as CASSLGDRAPDTQYF.

The chain carries TRBV5-1 and TRBJ2-7; 9 bases agree with TRBD2. In germline, CDR1 is SGHRS, CDR2 YFSETQ. CDR3 length: 16 residues. Trimming at V came to 0 bases and at J to 4 bases, leaving 8 bases not matched to a gene. The CDR3 is CASSLVGGRVSYEQYF. CDR3 nucleotides: TGCGCCAGCAGCTTGGTTGGCGGGAGGGTCTCATACGAGCAGTACTTC.

This sequence joins TRBV14 and TRBJ2-3, with TRBD1 matching 8 bases. CDR1 and CDR2 from the germline V gene are SGHDN and FVKESK. Losses at the gene ends were 0 bases for V and 4 bases for J; bases not matched to a gene: 6. The CDR3 covers 16 residues. This chain's CDR3 is CASSQDFVTGADTQYF. Here the CDR3 DNA reads TGTGCCAGCAGCCAAGATTTCGTGACAGGGGCAGATACGCAGTATTTT.